The clone carrying this T cell receptor (beta chain) was detected only a few times. Its antigen remains unknown. This sample was taken from a study of T-cell reconstitution after alpha-beta-depleted transplantation in children. Whole-study findings and limits: Surviving recipient T cells and thymic progenitors produced the high day-60 TCRbeta diversity seen in some patients. Reports say that about two months after transplant, the alpha-beta T cells came out of several hundred graft clones that had expanded. At the one-year point after transplant, T-cell counts and TCRbeta diversity were found to come mostly from T cells that had been newly produced.

CDR3 length equals 12 residues. V lost 2 bases, J lost 13 bases, and 12 bases lay in between. The TCRbeta library was prepared with unique molecular identifiers. Via MiXCR, TCRdb re-called the PCR reads, giving one row per CDR3 protein. The data show approximately 980,000 distinct CDR3 sequences, less than 30% seen once. Source: PBMCs, mostly from graft donor cells, taken 360 days after TCRalphabeta/CD19-depleted stem cell transplant. This receptor was taken from a boy younger than two who had a stem cell transplant for SCID, so the T cells may come from the graft donor. The V and J genes are TRBV12-3 or TRBV12-4 and TRBJ2-1, with D perhaps matching TRBD2 (6 bases). The CDR3 here is CASSLSRGIQFF. The CDR3 bases are TGTGCCAGCAGTTTATCACGCGGGATTCAGTTCTTC.